This TCR beta chain appears in the sequencing data of a study of T cells in localized non-small cell lung cancer. Whole-study results and caveats: Sequencing was restricted to one tumor region; therefore, heterogeneity remains possible. Out of the top 100 tumor clones, a median around 50 were seen in adjacent lung. Uninvolved neighboring lung showed the greatest T cell clonality, exceeding tumor. Higher blood T cell density tracked longer overall survival.

Here immunoSEQ multiplex PCR was the method, and the copy in TCRdb shows in-frame clones only, minus some. The data contain tens of thousands of clones, about 90% of them singletons. Regarding this clone: Its antigen is still unknown.

Germline V lookup: CDR1 MGHRA, CDR2 YSYEKL. The CDR3 is made up of 14 amino acids. V was pared by 1 base and J by 6 bases, with 12 bases between. The clonotype was recovered from a man aged 35 to 70 with stage III lung adenocarcinoma. Source: peripheral blood mononuclear cells, taken before any cancer treatment. The gene calls are TRBV4-1 and TRBJ1-1; a possible D gene is TRBD1 (5 bases). The CDR3 loop reads CASSQAAGLAEAFF. CDR3 in DNA: TGCGCCAGCAGCCAAGCCGCAGGGTTGGCTGAAGCTTTCTTT.